Presented here are 31 T cell receptor beta chains from one specimen sequenced in a study of post-analysis software for immune sequencing data. Overall study results and limits: About five TRBV segments were more frequent in patients than controls; TRBV5-6, TRBV5-1 and TRBV20-1 belonged to this group.

The antigens of these receptors remain unknown. Every TCR beta cDNA library bore unique molecular identifiers. Each CDR3 protein is one row after TCRdb ran MiXCR on the PCR reads. The sample gives hundreds of thousands of distinct CDR3 sequences, 55% to 60% of which show up once; approximately 10% is in the top ten. Sequenced: blood. The receptors were gathered from a girl aged 2 to 9 with multiple sclerosis.

The rearrangement uses TRBV6-2 or TRBV6-3 and TRBJ2-5; a possible D gene is TRBD1 (6 bases). The germline V and J ends were trimmed by 6 bases and 2 bases, with 10 bases remaining between them. The germline V gene has CDR1 MNHEY and CDR2 SVGEGT. The CDR3 is 13 residues long. CDR3 DNA: TGTGCCAGCAGCAAACAGGGACAAGAGACCCAGTACTTC. It is translated as CASSKQGQETQYF.

Comment on this clonotype: Its ends do not fully match the called genes, so a read error is possible. The chain couples TRBV10-2 to TRBJ2-7, with D unclear. The CDR3 has 11 residues. Germline CDR1 WSHSY, CDR2 SAAADI. CDR3 region: CATSSTYEQYF. CDR3 nucleotides: TGCGCCACCAGTTCCACCTACGAGCAGTACTTC.

The chain joins TRBV29-1 to TRBJ2-7; 10 positions agree with TRBD2. The germline CDR1 and CDR2 sequences are SQVTM and ANQGSEA. CDR3 length: 15 residues. V was pared by 1 base and J by 3 bases, with 6 bases of the junction left unmatched. CDR3 in amino acids: CSVEVPAGGLYEQYF. DNA for the CDR3: TGCAGCGTTGAAGTACCAGCGGGAGGGCTCTACGAGCAGTACTTC.

This clonotype was seen a handful of times. J is TRBJ2-5 and V is TRBV4-3, with 8 bases lining up with TRBD1. The V gene end was trimmed by 1 base and the J gene end by 4 bases; junction bases not matched to a gene: 2. Germline V gene sequence: CDR1 LGHNA, CDR2 YSLEER. The CDR3 covers 14 residues. Here the CDR3 DNA reads TGCGCCAGCAGCCAAGGTCAGGGGGCAGAGACCCAGTACTTC. Protein: CASSQGQGAETQYF.

A note on this clonotype: The final CDR3 position lacks the conserved phenylalanine or tryptophan, pointing to a likely read error. The rearrangement joins TRBV30 to TRBJ2-4; TRBD1 aligns across 8 bases. V dropped 1 base and J dropped 7; count of bases not matched to a gene: 6. CDR1 GTSNPN and CDR2 SVGIG come from the germline V gene (reference sequence). The CDR3 spans 14 residues. The CDR3, as DNA: TGTGCCTGGAGTGCAACCGGACAGGGTAACATTCAGTACTGC. Residues: CAWSATGQGNIQYC.

The chain carries TRBV2 and TRBJ2-3; tentatively, D is TRBD1 (6 bases). The germline gives CDR1 SNHLY, CDR2 FYNNEI. V lost 8 bases and J 2 bases, leaving 14 bases between the germline ends. The CDR3 contains 14 residues. As DNA, the CDR3 is TGTGCCAGCTGTTCTGGGGGCAACACAGATACGCAGTATTTT. Protein product: CASCSGGNTDTQYF.

The chain couples TRBV27 to TRBJ1-2, with a tentative D call TRBD1 (6 bases). The germline V and J ends were trimmed by 3 bases and 0 bases, with 11 bases remaining between them. The length of the CDR3 is 15 residues. The germline CDR1 and CDR2 sequences are MNHEY and SMNVEV (reference sequence). The CDR3, as DNA: TGTGCCAGCAGTTTTCAGACAGGCGCTAACTATGGCTACACCTTC. This encodes CASSFQTGANYGYTF.

The J gene is TRBJ2-1, the V gene TRBV6-2 or TRBV6-3; 9 bases are a match to TRBD2. This CDR3 is built from 14 residues. CDR1 and CDR2 (germline): MNHEY, SVGEGT. V dropped 4 bases and J dropped 9; count of bases not matched to a gene: 7. The CDR3 region has the DNA TGTGCCAGCAGTTCGGGACTAGCTTTTACTGAGCAGTTCTTC. Translation: CASSSGLAFTEQFF.

The chain couples TRBV20-1 to TRBJ2-5; TRBD1 is a possible D gene (6 bases). Trimming cost V 6 bases and J 3 bases, with 20 bases left between them. Germline loops: CDR1 DFQATT, CDR2 SNEGSKA (reference sequence). The CDR3 contains 15 residues. CDR3 coding DNA: TGCAGTGCCGCGAGGGGGAACAGCTTTAAAGAGACCCAGTACTTC. Protein product: CSAARGNSFKETQYF.

The chain is built from TRBV12-3 or TRBV12-4 and TRBJ2-3; 10 bases line up with TRBD2. V lost 3 bases and J lost 0; bases outside the gene matches: 3. The CDR3 contains 16 residues. CDR3 DNA: TGTGCCAGCAGTTTTCCTAGCGGGGGCAGCACAGATACGCAGTATTTT. This codes for CASSFPSGGSTDTQYF.

This rearrangement joins TRBV7-9 to TRBJ2-4; tentative D call: TRBD1 (6 bases). Germline CDR1 reads SEHNR; CDR2 reads FQNEAQ (reference sequence). The ends were cut back, 1 base at V and 1 base at J, with 11 bases in the middle. CDR3 size: 16 residues. The CDR3 is CASSLVNRAAKNIQYF. CDR3 nucleotides: TGTGCCAGCAGCTTAGTCAACAGGGCTGCCAAAAACATTCAGTACTTC.

The V and J genes are TRBV5-6 and TRBJ1-2; weak D call: TRBD1 (5 bases). V was trimmed by 1 base and J by 6 bases, leaving 10 bases between them. The CDR3 sequence is 13 residues long. CDR1 is SGHDT and CDR2 is YYEEEE in the germline V gene. CDR3: CASSLYTGDGYTF. The CDR3 nucleotides read TGTGCCAGCAGCTTGTACACGGGGGATGGCTACACCTTC.

Note on this clonotype: A read error may produce the germline difference seen at one junction end. This chain uses TRBV2 with TRBJ2-1; D remains unclear. Per the germline V gene, CDR1 is SNHLY and CDR2 is FYNNEI. CDR3 size: 12 residues. The CDR3 region has the DNA TGTGCCAGTAGTGGCCAAGGCCATGAGCAGTTCTTC. It translates to CASSGQGHEQFF.

The chain links TRBV20-1 to TRBJ2-3, with TRBD2 matching over 8 bases. Germline CDR1 reads DFQATT; CDR2 reads SNEGSKA (reference sequence). The CDR3 length is 16 residues. The V segment lost 3 bases and the J segment 6 bases; nucleotides outside the gene matches: 14. The CDR3 loop is CSASPGLGVSGDTQYF. DNA of the CDR3: TGCAGTGCTAGTCCGGGACTAGGAGTATCGGGGGATACGCAGTATTTT.

The chain has TRBV24-1 and TRBJ2-6, with a weak D call TRBD1 (6 bases). Trimming removed 5 bases at V and 1 base at J, with 14 bases between. In germline, CDR1 is KGHDR, CDR2 SFDVKD. This CDR3 spans 17 amino acids. The CDR3 coding sequence is TGTGCCACCAGTGGTTTAGGACAGCCATCTGGGGCCAACGTCCTGACTTTC. Amino acid sequence: CATSGLGQPSGANVLTF.

The chain employs TRBV5-1 and TRBJ2-3; possible D gene TRBD2, 6 bases. The CDR3 loop spans 17 amino acids. V lost 0 bases and J lost 3, with 17 bases in between. Germline CDR1 SGHRS, CDR2 YFSETQ. The CDR3 sequence is CASSLATVRGLTDTQYF. The CDR3 DNA reads TGCGCCAGCAGCTTGGCGACGGTGCGGGGTCTAACAGATACGCAGTATTTT.

The chain carries TRBV6-2 or TRBV6-3 and TRBJ2-1; 14 bases agree with TRBD2. V was clipped by 7 bases and J by 7 bases; unmatched bases: 6. The CDR3 contains 15 residues. Germline CDR1 reads MNHEY; CDR2 reads SVGEGT. DNA for the CDR3: TGTGCCAGCACCCGACTAGCGGGGGGGCCGAATGAGCAGTTCTTC. Its protein is CASTRLAGGPNEQFF.

In nucleotides, the CDR3 is TGCGCCAGCAGCTTGGGATATGGGACGGTTACCTACGAGCAGTACTTC. Translated: CASSLGYGTVTYEQYF. The gene calls are TRBV5-1 and TRBJ2-4, with D possibly being TRBD1 or TRBD2 (5 bases each). The J call may be mistaken, given a closer DNA end match to TRBJ2-7. The CDR3 is 16 amino acids. Germline values: CDR1 SGHRS, CDR2 YFSETQ.

The rearrangement links TRBV7-9 to TRBJ1-1; D is unresolved. Germline V gene sequence: CDR1 SEHNR, CDR2 FQNEAQ (reference sequence). This CDR3 region has 14 residues. Trimming removed 1 base at V and 6 bases at J, with 12 bases between. The CDR3: CASSLDSVSPEAFF. The CDR3 DNA follows: TGTGCCAGCAGCTTAGACAGTGTTTCTCCTGAAGCTTTCTTT.

This clonotype has only a few counts. This chain connects TRBV10-3 to TRBJ2-1, with D uncertain. The V end lost 0 bases, the J end lost 6 bases, and 12 bases lay between the germline ends. The CDR3 covers 15 residues. The germline gives CDR1 ENHRY, CDR2 SYGVKD. For the CDR3, the DNA is TGTGCCATCAGTGAGTCTAACGGGCTAGGCAATGAGCAGTTCTTC. It codes for CAISESNGLGNEQFF.

As for this clonotype: One junction end disagrees with the germline gene, perhaps due to a read error. The J gene is TRBJ1-2, the V gene TRBV6-2 or TRBV6-3; tentatively, D is TRBD1 (6 bases). Looked up from germline, CDR1 is MNHEY and CDR2 is SVGEGT. This CDR3 is built from 14 residues. This CDR3 reads CASKLTGALYGHTF. The CDR3 DNA sequence: TGTGCCAGCAAGCTGACAGGAGCTCTCTATGGCCACACCTTC.

A few counts support this clonotype. This rearrangement joins TRBV12-3 or TRBV12-4 to TRBJ2-7; D unclear. The CDR3 runs 12 residues. Between the trimmed V and J ends, which lost 5 bases and 3 bases, there was a span of 8 bases. CDR3 DNA sequence: TGTGCCAGCAGTCTCACTGACTACGAGCAGTACTTC. Amino acids: CASSLTDYEQYF.

This rearrangement joins TRBV11-2 to TRBJ2-6, with 9 bases matching TRBD1. Germline trimming cut 1 base from V and 5 bases from J; bases unmatched to any gene: 3. Germline-derived CDR1 and CDR2 are SGHAT and FQNNGV. This CDR3 is 16 amino acids long. The CDR3, as DNA: TGTGCCAGCAGCTTAGGGACAGGGGATCGGGCCAACGTCCTGACTTTC. This translates into CASSLGTGDRANVLTF.

This rearrangement joins TRBV29-1 to TRBJ2-7; D unclear. V lost 5 bases to trimming and J lost 2 bases, with 16 bases between them. Germline V CDR1 and CDR2: SQVTM, ANQGSEA. The CDR3 runs 14 residues. CDR3 protein: CSVPRPGAPYEQYF. The CDR3 DNA follows: TGCAGCGTTCCAAGGCCGGGTGCCCCCTACGAGCAGTACTTC.

This clonotype was seen a handful of times. The chain joins TRBV7-2 to TRBJ2-1; 16 bases agree with TRBD2. CDR3 size: 16 residues. The junction had 7 bases not matched to a gene; V was cut back by 7 bases and J by 7 bases. Germline V gene lookup returns CDR1 SGHTA and CDR2 FQGNSA. The CDR3 loop is CASTGTSGRVVNEQFF. The CDR3 DNA reads TGTGCCAGCACCGGGACTAGCGGGAGGGTGGTGAATGAGCAGTTCTTC.

This chain joins TRBV5-1 and TRBJ1-2; 7 nucleotides match TRBD1. This CDR3 spans 15 amino acids. Germline loops: CDR1 SGHRS, CDR2 YFSETQ. With V trimmed by 4 bases and J by 5 bases, 11 bases remained unmatched. The chain's CDR3 is CASSDRTGRDYGYTF. CDR3 coding DNA: TGCGCCAGCAGCGACCGGACAGGTCGGGATTATGGCTACACCTTC.

The chain couples TRBV7-9 to TRBJ2-5; possible D gene TRBD2, 6 bases. This CDR3 spans 13 amino acids. The germline gives CDR1 SEHNR, CDR2 FQNEAQ (reference sequence). Trimming shortened V by 8 bases and J by 2 bases, and 12 bases separated the two germline ends. CDR3 region: CASRGASQETQYF. The CDR3 DNA follows: TGTGCCAGCCGCGGGGCCTCACAAGAGACCCAGTACTTC.

The rearrangement links TRBV14 to TRBJ2-3; D tentatively reads TRBD1 or TRBD2 (5 bases each). Trimming left V 4 bases short and J 2 bases short, with 13 bases between. Germline CDR1 is SGHDN and CDR2 is FVKESK. CDR3 size: 15 residues. CDR3 in amino acids: CASSLRGALTDTQYF. For the CDR3, the DNA is TGTGCCAGCAGCCTACGGGGCGCCCTCACAGATACGCAGTATTTT.

V and J are TRBV12-3 or TRBV12-4 and TRBJ2-1, with D perhaps TRBD2 (6 bases). Trimming pared 7 bases from V and 6 bases from J, leaving 22 bases between. The CDR3 has 16 amino acids. The CDR3 DNA is TGTGCCAGCATAGCCGGGGGTTTCGGAATCTTCAATGAGCAGTTCTTC. This encodes CASIAGGFGIFNEQFF.

CDR3 protein: CATVDWGGDTQYF. DNA of the CDR3: TGTGCCACCGTGGACTGGGGGGGAGATACGCAGTATTTT. The rearrangement uses TRBV6-4 and TRBJ2-3; 7 bases match TRBD2. CDR1 MRHNA and CDR2 SNTAGT come from the germline V gene. CDR3 length equals 13 residues. After removal of 10 bases from V and 5 bases from J, the junction contained 9 bases not matched to a gene.

This clonotype was seen more than once but under ten times. This chain joins TRBV10-3 and TRBJ2-5; a weak D match, TRBD1 (6 bases). V dropped 7 bases and J dropped 11 bases, with 23 bases sitting between them. The length of the CDR3 is 14 residues. Germline CDR1 reads ENHRY; CDR2 reads SYGVKD. The CDR3 is CAITHGQTWGEQYF. The CDR3 coding sequence is TGTGCCATCACCCACGGACAGACCTGGGGTGAGCAGTACTTC.